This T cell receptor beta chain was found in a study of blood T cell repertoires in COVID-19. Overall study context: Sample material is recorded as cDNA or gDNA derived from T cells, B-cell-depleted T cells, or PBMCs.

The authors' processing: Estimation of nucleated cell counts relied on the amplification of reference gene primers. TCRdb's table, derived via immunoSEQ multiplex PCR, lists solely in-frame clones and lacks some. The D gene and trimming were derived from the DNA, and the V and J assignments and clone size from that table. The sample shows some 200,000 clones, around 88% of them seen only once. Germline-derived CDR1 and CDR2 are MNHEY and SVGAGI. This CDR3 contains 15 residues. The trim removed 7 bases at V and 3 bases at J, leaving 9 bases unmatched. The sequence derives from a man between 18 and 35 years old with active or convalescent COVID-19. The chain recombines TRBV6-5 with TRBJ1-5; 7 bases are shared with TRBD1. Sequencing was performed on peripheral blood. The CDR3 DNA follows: TGTGCCAGCAACCCGGACAGGCGAATCAATCAGCCCCAGCATTTT. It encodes CASNPDRRINQPQHF.